The 15 T cell receptor beta chains reported below all come from one sample, sequenced in a study of blood T cells in healthy people across ages. For the second PCR, which ran for roughly 6 to 12 cycles, a sample-barcoded 5' primer and a J-beta primer mix were used. A single record per CDR3 protein comes from TCRdb applying MiXCR to the 5' RACE reads. The repertoire includes just over 800,000 distinct CDR3 sequences, approximately 59% of them detected once, and around a quarter sits in the top ten. Material for sequencing was blood. The receptor source for this set is a man younger than 40 in good health.

The chain uses TRBV6-5 and TRBJ2-1; D is uncertain. The V gene's germline CDR1 is MNHEY and CDR2 SVGAGI. The CDR3 sequence is 13 residues long. V was trimmed by 4 bases and J by 6 bases, leaving 10 bases between them. The CDR3 region has the DNA TGTGCCAGCAGTTTAATAGAAGGCAATGAGCAGTTCTTC. Amino acids: CASSLIEGNEQFF.

In its sample, this clonotype was seen once. V is TRBV20-1 and J is TRBJ2-3; 9 positions agree with TRBD1. Per germline, CDR1 DFQATT and CDR2 SNEGSKA (reference sequence). The CDR3 covers 14 residues. J lost 5 bases, V lost 3 bases, and 6 bases had no gene match. In DNA, the CDR3 is TGCAGTGCTAGCCCCGGGACAGGGCAAGATACGCAGTATTTT. Its protein product is CSASPGTGQDTQYF.

The CDR3, as DNA: TGTGCCAGCAGTTACTCACAGGCCGCGGCTAACTATGGCTACACCTTC. Translated: CASSYSQAAANYGYTF. The rearrangement uses TRBV6-5 and TRBJ1-2; D may be TRBD1 (5 bases). Trimming removed 0 bases from V and 0 bases from J, with 11 bases in between. The germline V gene has CDR1 MNHEY and CDR2 SVGAGI. The CDR3 is 16 amino acids.

This CDR3 is CASSRPTGSSYEQYF. In nucleotides, the CDR3 is TGCGCCAGCAGCCGACCGACGGGGAGCTCCTACGAGCAGTACTTC. The chain links TRBV4-1 to TRBJ2-7; maybe TRBD2 (5 bases). Germline V CDR1 and CDR2: MGHRA, YSYEKL. The CDR3 runs 15 residues. Trimming pared 4 bases from V and 0 bases from J, leaving 13 bases between.

The chain joins TRBV27 to TRBJ2-5; unclear D gene. The V and J ends lost 3 bases and 5 bases respectively, with 13 bases between them. CDR3 length: 14 amino acids. Germline V gene lookup returns CDR1 MNHEY and CDR2 SMNVEV (reference sequence). The CDR3 DNA sequence: TGTGCCAGCAGTTTTTATGGGAAAGGGGAGACCCAGTACTTC. Protein: CASSFYGKGETQYF.

This clonotype has just a few counts. This chain uses TRBV27 with TRBJ2-5; possible D gene TRBD1, 6 bases. CDR3 size: 13 residues. Per germline, CDR1 MNHEY and CDR2 SMNVEV (reference sequence). V was shortened by 5 bases and J by 1 base, with 8 bases between the two germline ends. The CDR3 DNA reads TGTGCCAGCAGTGTAGGGGGCCAAGAGACCCAGTACTTC. Amino acids: CASSVGGQETQYF.

The CDR3 here is CASSPRTASIGYTF. For the CDR3, the DNA is TGTGCCAGCAGTCCTAGGACAGCATCAATCGGCTACACCTTC. The chain employs TRBV14 and TRBJ1-2, with a possible D match to TRBD1 (6 bases). The CDR3 length is 14 residues. V lost 6 bases and J 8 bases, leaving 19 bases between the germline ends. The V gene's germline CDR1 is SGHDN and CDR2 FVKESK.

J is TRBJ2-4 and V is TRBV18; no definite D call. The germline V gene encodes CDR1 KGHSH and CDR2 LQKENI. With 7 bases removed from V and 4 bases from J, the gap between germline ends came to 5 bases. The CDR3 runs 11 residues. In DNA, the CDR3 is TGTGCCAGCTGGGCTAAAAACATTCAGTACTTC. Translated, it gives CASWAKNIQYF.

The chain joins TRBV7-8 to TRBJ2-4; perhaps TRBD2 as D (7 bases). The DNA matches TRBJ2-7 better at its end, which makes the J call doubtful. The CDR3 covers 19 residues. CDR1 is SGHVS, CDR2 FQNEAQ, per germline. CDR3 nucleotides: TGTGCCAGCAGCGATCCCCGGGGGGCAGCCTATATGCTCTCCTACGAGCAGTACTTC. Translated: CASSDPRGAAYMLSYEQYF.

The rearrangement joins TRBV29-1 to TRBJ2-3, with D unresolved. V gave up 2 bases and J gave up 2 bases, with 2 bases separating them. The CDR3 has 11 residues. Germline V lookup: CDR1 SQVTM, CDR2 ANQGSEA. The CDR3 nucleotides are TGCAGCGTTGAATCCACAGATACGCAGTATTTT. Translation gives CSVESTDTQYF.

The chain has TRBV10-3 and TRBJ2-7; D is perhaps TRBD1 (6 bases). The CDR3 totals 14 residues. The germline V and J ends were trimmed by 6 bases and 0 bases, with 12 bases remaining between them. In germline, CDR1 is ENHRY, CDR2 SYGVKD. CDR3 protein: CAISRDNPSYEQYF. Here the CDR3 DNA reads TGTGCCATCAGCCGGGACAACCCCTCCTACGAGCAGTACTTC.

The chain employs TRBV7-2 and TRBJ1-6; the D gene is possibly TRBD1 (6 bases). The germline CDR1 and CDR2 sequences are SGHTA and FQGNSA. V dropped 4 bases and J dropped 11 bases, with 15 bases sitting between them. The CDR3 spans 14 residues. The CDR3 DNA follows: TGTGCCAGCAGCTCCTCAGGGGTTCAGACACCCCTCCACTTT. Amino acid sequence: CASSSSGVQTPLHF.

This clonotype showed up just a few times. This chain links TRBV12-3 or TRBV12-4 with TRBJ2-7; no reliable D call. There are 14 residues in the CDR3. Trimming removed 5 bases from V and 0 bases from J, with 11 bases in between. CDR3 sequence reads: CASSPRYDSYEQYF. CDR3 nucleotide sequence: TGTGCCAGCAGTCCACGCTATGACTCCTACGAGCAGTACTTC.

The gene calls are TRBV6-2 or TRBV6-3 and TRBJ1-5; D call uncertain. The germline CDR1 and CDR2 sequences are MNHEY and SVGEGT. Deletions cut 0 bases from V and 7 bases from J, with 7 bases between. CDR3 size: 13 residues. The CDR3 nucleotides are TGTGCCAGCAGTTACTCGGCGTGGCAGCCCCAGCATTTT. Residues: CASSYSAWQPQHF.

The chain is built from TRBV10-3 and TRBJ1-2; 8 positions match TRBD1. This CDR3 is built from 12 residues. Germline V gives CDR1 ENHRY, CDR2 SYGVKD. After removal of 6 bases from V and 8 bases from J, the junction contained 5 bases not matched to a gene. This chain's CDR3 is CAIRGQGRGYTF. CDR3 coding DNA: TGTGCCATCAGAGGACAGGGTCGAGGCTACACCTTC.